One sample yielded the 24 T cell receptor beta chains listed below, sequenced in a study of T cell responses to AZD1222 COVID-19 vaccine. TCRdb keeps only in-frame clones here, not all; method: immunoSEQ multiplex PCR. The data hold about 60,000 clones, with around 85% observed a single time. This specimen consisted of peripheral blood, obtained on day 0 of AZD1222 vaccination. The origin of the receptors is an adult in good health.

The chain carries TRBV27 and TRBJ1-2; D might be TRBD1 (5 bases). The CDR3 consists of 14 residues. Per the germline V gene, CDR1 is MNHEY and CDR2 is SMNVEV (reference sequence). V lost 5 bases to trimming and J lost 7 bases, with 17 bases between them. The CDR3 nucleotides are TGTGCCAGCAGTCTAACGACAGACGGCCCTGGCTACACCTTC. It specifies CASSLTTDGPGYTF.

CDR3 in amino acids: CASSLRGAGVAQETQYF. The CDR3 DNA reads as TGTGCCAGCAGTTTAAGGGGTGCGGGAGTCGCGCAAGAGACCCAGTACTTC. The chain links TRBV27 to TRBJ2-5, with 7 bases matching TRBD2. After removal of 2 bases from V and 2 bases from J, the junction contained 11 bases not matched to a gene. Germline-derived CDR1 and CDR2 are MNHEY and SMNVEV (reference sequence). The CDR3 contains 17 residues.

The rearrangement joins TRBV6-5 to TRBJ2-7; tentatively, D is TRBD2 (6 bases). Germline V gene data show CDR1 as MNHEY and CDR2 as SVGAGI. The V end lost 7 bases, the J end lost 2 bases, and 15 bases lay between the germline ends. This CDR3 spans 14 amino acids. The CDR3, as DNA: TGTGCCAGCAAACCCGGGACTTTGCCCTACGAGCAGTACTTC. It encodes CASKPGTLPYEQYF.

CDR3 nucleotides: TGCGCCAGCAGCCAAGCCTACTATACGATGAACACTGAAGCTTTCTTT. Amino acids: CASSQAYYTMNTEAFF. The V call is TRBV4-1, the J call TRBJ1-1, with no clear D. The germline V gene has CDR1 MGHRA and CDR2 YSYEKL. V gave up 1 base and J gave up 0 bases, with 12 bases separating them. CDR3 length equals 16 residues.

V and J are TRBV7-2 and TRBJ2-7; 7 bases match TRBD2. Germline assignment: CDR1 SGHTA and CDR2 FQGNSA. V shed 1 base and J 4 bases; nucleotides not matched to a gene: 4. The CDR3 sequence is 14 residues long. The DNA for the CDR3 is TGTGCCAGCAGCTTAGGAGTCGGGGGGTACGAGCAGTACTTC. It is translated as CASSLGVGGYEQYF.

The chain employs TRBV6-5 and TRBJ2-7, with D possibly TRBD1 on 6 matching bases. Germline values: CDR1 MNHEY, CDR2 SVGAGI. Trimming stripped 2 bases from V and 5 bases from J, with 10 bases between. The CDR3 loop spans 13 amino acids. CDR3: CASSYDRSHEQYF. In DNA, the CDR3 is TGTGCCAGCAGTTACGACAGGTCCCACGAGCAGTACTTC.

The chain combines TRBV6-5 with TRBJ1-5; maybe TRBD1 (5 bases). The CDR3 loop spans 15 amino acids. The V gene lost 6 bases and the J gene lost 8 bases, with 20 bases spanning the gap. Germline values: CDR1 MNHEY, CDR2 SVGAGI. The CDR3 coding sequence is TGTGCCAGCAGATATAACGGGCCCCAAGGGGAGCCCCAGCATTTT. Protein sequence: CASRYNGPQGEPQHF.

V and J are TRBV24-1 and TRBJ2-3; maybe TRBD2 (5 bases). Germline V gene lookup returns CDR1 KGHDR and CDR2 SFDVKD. This CDR3 is 13 amino acids long. Trimming pared 7 bases from V and 8 bases from J, leaving 15 bases between. The CDR3 is CATRDPVGGTQYF. CDR3 in DNA: TGTGCCACCAGAGATCCGGTAGGAGGTACGCAGTATTTT.

The chain carries TRBV6-5 and TRBJ2-7, with D tentatively TRBD1 or TRBD2 (5 bases each). Trimming left V 0 bases short and J 4 bases short, with 13 bases between. This CDR3 is 15 amino acids long. Per germline, CDR1 MNHEY and CDR2 SVGAGI. The CDR3 bases are TGTGCCAGCAGTTACTCGAGGGGTGGTCGATACGAGCAGTACTTC. This encodes CASSYSRGGRYEQYF.

The rearrangement joins TRBV19 to TRBJ1-2; TRBD1 might be the D (6 bases). The CDR3 sequence is 12 residues long. Germline-derived CDR1 and CDR2 are LNHDA and SQIVND (reference sequence). Trimming removed 4 bases from V and 6 bases from J, with 9 bases in between. Here the CDR3 reads CASSNRANGYTF. CDR3 DNA sequence: TGTGCCAGTAGTAACAGGGCTAATGGCTACACCTTC.

J is TRBJ2-7 and V is TRBV28, with D maybe TRBD2 (5 bases). V gave up 1 base and J gave up 7 bases, with 8 bases separating them. Germline V lookup: CDR1 MDHEN, CDR2 SYDVKM. The CDR3 has 12 residues. CDR3 region: CASSLSEGEQYF. In DNA form, the CDR3 reads TGTGCCAGCAGTTTATCAGAGGGAGAGCAGTACTTC.

The chain couples TRBV7-3 to TRBJ2-3, with D perhaps being TRBD1 or TRBD2 (5 bases each). Trimming stripped 2 bases from V and 4 bases from J, with 10 bases between. The CDR3 runs to 14 residues. Germline V lookup: CDR1 SGHTA, CDR2 FQGTGA. The CDR3 DNA follows: TGTGCCAGCAGCTTATTAGTGGGGGCAGATACGCAGTATTTT. As protein: CASSLLVGADTQYF. Complete variable domain (other parts from reference TRBV7-3 and TRBJ2-3): GAGVSQTPSNKVTEKGKYVELRCDPISGHTALYWYRQSLGQGPEFLIYFQGTGAADDSGLPNDRFFAVRPEGSVSTLKIQRTERGDSAVYLCASSLLVGADTQYFGPGTRLTVL.

A note on this clone: At one boundary the junction diverges from the germline segment, which might be a read error. The chain couples TRBV6-5 to TRBJ1-2; D uncertain. This CDR3 has 12 amino acids. Germline CDR1 MNHEY, CDR2 SVGAGI. The CDR3 DNA reads TGTGTCAGCATTGCGGGTTACTATGGCTACACCTTC. It codes for CVSIAGYYGYTF.

V gene TRBV6-5 combines with J gene TRBJ1-2; D is perhaps TRBD1 (5 bases). Between the trimmed V and J ends, which lost 6 bases and 7 bases, there was a span of 18 bases. Per germline, CDR1 MNHEY and CDR2 SVGAGI. The CDR3 has 14 amino acids. The CDR3 protein is CASSPQGGGGGYTF. In DNA, the CDR3 is TGTGCCAGCAGCCCCCAGGGCGGGGGTGGTGGCTACACCTTC.

The rearrangement uses TRBV7-6 and TRBJ2-1; unclear D gene. This CDR3 has 14 amino acids. V was clipped by 5 bases and J by 10 bases, with 18 bases between them. CDR1 and CDR2 from the germline V gene are SGHVS and FNYEAQ. For the CDR3, the DNA is TGTGCCAGCAGCCAGACTCCGTCTACCATCGAGCAGTTCTTC. Protein sequence: CASSQTPSTIEQFF.

The DNA of the CDR3 is TGTGCCAGCAGCACACAGGGGGACAGCTACGAGCAGTACTTC. It codes for CASSTQGDSYEQYF. This chain joins TRBV7-2 and TRBJ2-7; 8 bases agree with TRBD1. The CDR3 extends over 14 amino acids. V gave up 5 bases and J gave up 3 bases; unmatched junction bases: 6. Germline CDR1 reads SGHTA; CDR2 reads FQGNSA.

A word on this clone: A junction end diverges from the germline sequence, so it may reflect a read error. The rearrangement links TRBV6-1 to TRBJ1-2; D is perhaps TRBD1 (5 bases). The CDR3 has 14 amino acids. Germline CDR1 is MNHNS and CDR2 is SASEGT. The CDR3 is CASSEAGMDYGYTF. The CDR3 coding sequence is TGTGCCAGCAGCGAAGCAGGGATGGACTATGGCTACACCTTC.

CDR3 protein: CASSYQGGDYGYTF. The CDR3 DNA follows: TGTGCCAGCAGCTACCAGGGGGGCGACTATGGCTACACCTTC. The chain has TRBV5-4 and TRBJ1-2; TRBD1 agrees at 7 bases. V gave up 3 bases and J gave up 3 bases; unmatched junction bases: 5. This CDR3 is built from 14 residues. Germline V lookup: CDR1 SGHNT, CDR2 YYREEE (reference sequence).

A few counts support this clone. A junction boundary mismatches the germline segment, possibly from a read error. The gene calls are TRBV7-7 and TRBJ2-7; D is perhaps TRBD2 (6 bases). Per the germline V gene, CDR1 is SSHAT and CDR2 is FNYEAQ (reference sequence). The CDR3 is 15 amino acids. DNA for the CDR3: TGTGCTAGCAGCTTAGGGACTTCCATTATCTACGAGCAGTACTTC. Its protein product is CASSLGTSIIYEQYF.

The chain links TRBV7-9 to TRBJ1-1, with a weak D call TRBD1 (5 bases). Germline lookup yields CDR1 SEHNR and CDR2 FQNEAQ (reference sequence). The V end was cut by 4 bases, the J end by 3 bases, with 12 bases between. The CDR3 consists of 14 residues. CDR3 bases: TGTGCCAGCAGCTCCCCGGGGGGAGACACTGAAGCTTTCTTT. Its translation: CASSSPGGDTEAFF.

The rearrangement links TRBV7-3 to TRBJ2-2; TRBD2 agrees at 10 bases. V shed 3 bases and J 7 bases; nucleotides not matched to a gene: 8. The CDR3 covers 16 residues. The germline V gene has CDR1 SGHTA and CDR2 FQGTGA. In nucleotides, the CDR3 is TGTGCCAGCAGCTTTTTCCTAGCGGGAGTGGGCGGGGAGCTGTTTTTT. This gives the protein CASSFFLAGVGGELFF.

J is TRBJ2-7 and V is TRBV28, with 8 bases matching TRBD2. In germline, CDR1 is MDHEN, CDR2 SYDVKM. CDR3 length: 15 residues. With 5 bases clipped from V and 3 bases from J, the junction kept 9 bases outside the gene matches. The CDR3 spells CASSLGGAKNYEQYF. DNA for the CDR3: TGTGCCAGCAGTCTCGGGGGGGCGAAGAACTACGAGCAGTACTTC.

V gene TRBV29-1 combines with J gene TRBJ1-1; D is uncertain. Trimming removed 6 bases from V and 1 base from J, with 6 bases in between. The CDR3 has 11 residues. Germline-derived CDR1 and CDR2 are SQVTM and ANQGSEA. DNA of the CDR3: TGCAGCGTGGAGGGGAACACTGAAGCTTTCTTT. This encodes CSVEGNTEAFF.

J is TRBJ1-1 and V is TRBV5-6, with 10 nucleotides matching TRBD1. Per germline, CDR1 SGHDT and CDR2 YYEEEE. Germline trimming cut 5 bases from V and 3 bases from J; bases unmatched to any gene: 4. The CDR3 sequence is 14 residues long. The CDR3 loop reads CASRTGQGHTEAFF. The CDR3 nucleotides read TGTGCCAGCAGGACGGGACAGGGGCACACTGAAGCTTTCTTT.